This is a list of T cell receptor beta chains from one sample in a study of CD8 T cells in Susac syndrome. TCRdb redid the calling of the immunoSEQ multiplex PCR reads with MiXCR, one entry per CDR3 protein. The top ten hold around 0.07% of the sample, which has hundreds of thousands of distinct CDR3 sequences, 93% seen once. Input material: CD4+ T cells from PBMCs. The source is a human donor with multiple sclerosis. CDR3s include the opening cysteine and the closing phenylalanine or tryptophan. A D gene is named only where the DNA matches it firmly. Only some rows state a clone size, as once, few, many or a class for expanded clones.

>-|-|17|TRBJ2-1|TRBV24-1
TGTGCCACCAGTGATTCCTCCGGGACATCCACCTACAATGAGCAGTTCTTC
CATSDSSGTSTYNEQFF
>-|-|13|TRBJ1-2|TRBV15
TGTGCCACCAGCAGAGCAGGGGACTATGGCTACACCTTC
CATSRAGDYGYTF
>-|-|16|TRBJ1-1|TRBV5-1
TGCGCCAGCAGCTTGGCTGAATTCGCGGGTGTAGGTGAAGCTTTCTTT
CASSLAEFAGVGEAFF
>TRBD1|few|13|TRBJ2-7|TRBV25-1
TGTGCCAGCAGGACGACAGGGGCGGGCGAGCAGTACTTC
CASRTTGAGEQYF
>-|once|17|TRBJ1-2|TRBV2
TGTGCCAGCAGTGAAAAGTCGTGGGGCGCTGTCTCGTCGGGCTACACCTTC
CASSEKSWGAVSSGYTF
>TRBD2|-|16|TRBJ2-2|TRBV7-8
TGTGCCAGCAGCCTCACTAGCGGGGGTTATGTCGGGGAGCTGTTTTTT
CASSLTSGGYVGELFF
>TRBD1|-|15|TRBJ1-3|TRBV9
TGTGCCAGCAGCGCCAGACAGGGTACTGGAAACACCATATATTTT
CASSARQGTGNTIYF
>-|-|12|TRBJ2-4|TRBV10-3
TGTGCCATCAGTGGCCAGGAGGACATTCAGTACTTC
CAISGQEDIQYF
>-|-|13|TRBJ1-4|TRBV29-1
TGCAGCGTCCCCTCTTCCGGTGGTGAAAAACTGTTTTTT
CSVPSSGGEKLFF
>-|-|14|TRBJ2-4|TRBV20-1
TGCAGTGCTAGCGAAACAGATTGGGGTGGCATTCAGTACTTC
CSASETDWGGIQYF
>-|-|16|TRBJ1-1|TRBV5-1
TGCGCCAGCAGCGGCAGCGGGCCATGGACGGTAACTGAAGCTTTCTTT
CASSGSGPWTVTEAFF
>TRBD1|-|14|TRBJ2-7|TRBV28
TGTGCCAGCAGTGGGGACAGGGCCCCCTCCAAGCAGTACTTC
CASSGDRAPSKQYF